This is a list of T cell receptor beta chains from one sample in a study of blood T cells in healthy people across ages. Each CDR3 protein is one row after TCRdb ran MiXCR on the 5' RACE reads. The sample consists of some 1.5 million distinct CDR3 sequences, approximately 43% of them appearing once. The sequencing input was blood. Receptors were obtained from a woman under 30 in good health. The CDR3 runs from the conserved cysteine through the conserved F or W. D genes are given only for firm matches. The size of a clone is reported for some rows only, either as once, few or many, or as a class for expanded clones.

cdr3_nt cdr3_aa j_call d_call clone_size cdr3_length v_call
TGTGCCATCGAGGAAGCGGGAGGGCCAAACAATGAGCAGTTCTTC CAIEEAGGPNNEQFF TRBJ2-1 TRBD2 . 15 TRBV10-3
TGCAGCGTTAAACGTGGACTAGCCGACTACGAGCAGTACTTC CSVKRGLADYEQYF TRBJ2-7 TRBD2 . 14 TRBV29-1
TGTGCCAGCTCTCGGGATTGGGGGGGCAGTCAGCCCCAGCATTTT CASSRDWGGSQPQHF TRBJ1-5 . few 15 TRBV2
TGCGCCAGCAGCCAAGGCTTTAGCGGGCCCTCCCAACAGTTCTTC CASSQGFSGPSQQFF TRBJ2-1 TRBD2 . 15 TRBV4-1
TGTGCCAGCAGTAGGCTCAGACTAGCACCACCCCACAATGAGCAGTTCTTC CASSRLRLAPPHNEQFF TRBJ2-1 TRBD2 . 17 TRBV6-1
TGTGCCAGCAGTACCGGGCCCAACGGGGCTTTCTTT CASSTGPNGAFF TRBJ1-1 . . 12 TRBV12-3/TRBV12-4
TGCGCCAGCAGCTTGACGCAGGGCCAAGGCTACACCTTC CASSLTQGQGYTF TRBJ1-2 . . 13 TRBV5-1
TGTGCCAGCACCCCCGGGAGAGAAGAGGCCCAGTACTTC CASTPGREEAQYF TRBJ2-5 . . 13 TRBV28
TGTGCCAGCAGTTTCCTAACCGGGAGCGCAGATACGCAGTATTTT CASSFLTGSADTQYF TRBJ2-3 . few 15 TRBV27
TGTGCCAGCAGTTCAAAACACAGGGGGCCCACGGAAGCTTTCTTT CASSSKHRGPTEAFF TRBJ1-1 TRBD1 . 15 TRBV28
TGTGCCAGCAGCTTGGCTGGTGGGGACGAGCAGTACTTC CASSLAGGDEQYF TRBJ2-7 . many 13 TRBV7-2
TGCAGTGCTAGAGATCGGCGGGGAAATACCTACGAGCAGTACTTC CSARDRRGNTYEQYF TRBJ2-7 . few 15 TRBV20-1
TGTGCCAGCAGCCCGGCTGGGGAGATGAGAGGAAATGAGCAGTTCTTC CASSPAGEMRGNEQFF TRBJ2-1 . . 16 TRBV9
TGTGCCAGCAGTTACCCACCTCCGAACGAGCAGTACTTC CASSYPPPNEQYF TRBJ2-7 . few 13 TRBV6-6
TGTGCCAGCAGGCCCGACAGGGGCGGAGCTTTCTTT CASRPDRGGAFF TRBJ1-1 TRBD1 . 12 TRBV12-3/TRBV12-4
TGCAGTGCTGAAGATCCCGGGACAGGGCCCAATCAGCCCCAGCATTTT CSAEDPGTGPNQPQHF TRBJ1-5 TRBD1 . 16 TRBV20-1
TGCAGCGTTGAAGATCGGGGGACATCGCCGTGGGGCTACACCTTC CSVEDRGTSPWGYTF TRBJ1-2 . . 15 TRBV29-1